This T cell receptor (beta chain) appears in the sequencing data of a study of shared clonotypes between healthy human individuals. TCRdb's table, derived via immunoSEQ multiplex PCR, lists solely in-frame clones and lacks some. The repertoire holds 500,000 to 550,000 clones, about 96% seen once, with 0.064% in the top ten. CDR1 is MDHEN and CDR2 is SYDVKM in the germline V gene. Trimming cost V 5 bases and J 3 bases; bases outside gene matches: 6. This CDR3 has 14 residues. The V call is TRBV28, the J call TRBJ1-1; 7 bases are shared with TRBD1. Input material: naive CD4+ T cells sorted from blood. As for subset: CD45RA+ positively selected. The sequence derives from a woman aged 30 to 39 in good health. As DNA, the CDR3 is TGTGCCAGCAGTCCTGACAGGGTCGACACTGAAGCTTTCTTT. It yields the protein CASSPDRVDTEAFF.